Listed below are T cell receptor beta chains from one sample, sequenced in a study of technical replicates of blood from several donors. The protocol was immunoSEQ multiplex PCR, while the TCRdb copy is restricted to in-frame clones and leaves out a portion. The sample lists around 76,000 clones, roughly 92% occurring once. Sequencing input: T cells isolated from PBMCs. These receptor sequences come from a human donor in good health. The CDR3 runs from the conserved cysteine through the conserved F or W. D genes are given only for firm matches. Rows give clone size only sometimes, using once, few, many, or a class for an expanded clone.

v_gene: TRBV19; d_gene: -; abundance: once; j_gene: TRBJ2-2; CDR3nt: TGTGCCAGTAGTAATCAGGGTTCCGGGGAGCTGTTTTTT; CDR3aa: CASSNQGSGELFF
v_gene: TRBV4-1; d_gene: -; abundance: -; j_gene: TRBJ2-5; CDR3nt: TGCGCCAGCAGCCAAGAGTTCAGCGCTGAGACCCAGTACTTC; CDR3aa: CASSQEFSAETQYF
v_gene: TRBV4-1; d_gene: -; abundance: -; j_gene: TRBJ1-2; CDR3nt: TGCGCCAGCAGCCAGGGGAGGGGAGACTACACCTTC; CDR3aa: CASSQGRGDYTF
v_gene: TRBV4-1; d_gene: TRBD2; abundance: -; j_gene: TRBJ2-3; CDR3nt: TGCGCCAGCGGGGAGCGGGAGTTAGTAGATACGCAGTATTTT; CDR3aa: CASGERELVDTQYF
v_gene: TRBV5-6; d_gene: TRBD1; abundance: -; j_gene: TRBJ1-1; CDR3nt: TGTGCCACAGGAAGGGAGACAGGGATCACTGAAGCTTTCTTT; CDR3aa: CATGRETGITEAFF
v_gene: TRBV4-3; d_gene: TRBD2; abundance: -; j_gene: TRBJ2-3; CDR3nt: TGCGCCAGCAGCCAAGCGGAACTAGCGGGCACAGATACGCAGTATTTT; CDR3aa: CASSQAELAGTDTQYF
v_gene: TRBV19; d_gene: TRBD2; abundance: once; j_gene: TRBJ2-7; CDR3nt: TGTGCCAGCATGGCTAGCGGGAGGCGTGAGCAGTACTTC; CDR3aa: CASMASGRREQYF
v_gene: TRBV5-1; d_gene: -; abundance: -; j_gene: TRBJ1-5; CDR3nt: TGCGCCAGCAGCTTGGATGGCAGGGTTGGTCAGCCCCAGCATTTT; CDR3aa: CASSLDGRVGQPQHF
v_gene: TRBV7-9; d_gene: -; abundance: -; j_gene: TRBJ2-7; CDR3nt: TGTGCCAGCAGCACTAGCTCCGAGCAGTACTTC; CDR3aa: CASSTSSEQYF
v_gene: TRBV4-2; d_gene: -; abundance: -; j_gene: TRBJ2-7; CDR3nt: TGTGCCAGCAGCCAAGATCTGGCTAGTTGGAACGAGCAGTACTTC; CDR3aa: CASSQDLASWNEQYF
v_gene: TRBV25-1; d_gene: TRBD1; abundance: -; j_gene: TRBJ1-2; CDR3nt: TGTGCCAGCAGTGGAGGAAGGGGGCGCATCTATGGCTACACCTTC; CDR3aa: CASSGGRGRIYGYTF
v_gene: TRBV7-6; d_gene: TRBD1; abundance: -; j_gene: TRBJ1-2; CDR3nt: TGTGCCAGCAGCTCCGATCTTGGACAGGGTACCGGCTACACCTTC; CDR3aa: CASSSDLGQGTGYTF
v_gene: TRBV18; d_gene: -; abundance: -; j_gene: TRBJ2-7; CDR3nt: TGTGCCAGCTCACCTAGGAGGGAACGCCTCGAACATGTGGAGCAGTACTTC; CDR3aa: CASSPRRERLEHVEQYF
v_gene: TRBV5-4; d_gene: TRBD2; abundance: -; j_gene: TRBJ2-1; CDR3nt: TGTGCCAGCAGCTTGGATCTTAGCGGGAGTCCCTACAATGAGCAGTTCTTC; CDR3aa: CASSLDLSGSPYNEQFF
v_gene: TRBV7-3; d_gene: TRBD1; abundance: -; j_gene: TRBJ2-2; CDR3nt: TGTGCCAGCAGCTTAAAGACAGGGGGGAACACCGGGGAGCTGTTTTTT; CDR3aa: CASSLKTGGNTGELFF
v_gene: TRBV6-6; d_gene: -; abundance: -; j_gene: TRBJ2-7; CDR3nt: TGTGCCAGCAGATTCCTGTCCTCCTACGAGCAGTACTTC; CDR3aa: CASRFLSSYEQYF
v_gene: TRBV21-1; d_gene: -; abundance: -; j_gene: TRBJ2-1; CDR3nt: TGTGCCAGCAGCCCCGGGACTAGCGGGATATTTGGATACAATGAGCAGTTCTTC; CDR3aa: CASSPGTSGIFGYNEQFF
v_gene: TRBV7-6; d_gene: TRBD1; abundance: -; j_gene: TRBJ1-4; CDR3nt: TGTGCCAGCAGCATAAGACAGGGGGCGGATGAAAAACTGTTTTTT; CDR3aa: CASSIRQGADEKLFF
v_gene: TRBV6-1; d_gene: -; abundance: -; j_gene: TRBJ2-7; CDR3nt: TGTGCCAGCAGTGAGGTGCGGTTCTACGAGCAGTACTTC; CDR3aa: CASSEVRFYEQYF
v_gene: TRBV6-5; d_gene: TRBD1; abundance: -; j_gene: TRBJ2-7; CDR3nt: TGTGCCAGCAGTACTCCCGGGACAGTTTGGCACGAGCAGTACTTC; CDR3aa: CASSTPGTVWHEQYF
v_gene: TRBV14; d_gene: TRBD1; abundance: -; j_gene: TRBJ2-6; CDR3nt: TGTGCCAGCAGCCCCCCAATCGACAGGGGGCAAGGGGCCAACGTCCTGACTTTC; CDR3aa: CASSPPIDRGQGANVLTF
v_gene: TRBV6-1; d_gene: -; abundance: -; j_gene: TRBJ2-7; CDR3nt: TGTGCCAGCCAAAGGGGCCCGTCCTACGAGCAGTACTTC; CDR3aa: CASQRGPSYEQYF
v_gene: TRBV2; d_gene: -; abundance: -; j_gene: TRBJ2-2; CDR3nt: TGTGCCAGCAGTCAGGGGCCCGGGGAGCTGTTTTTT; CDR3aa: CASSQGPGELFF
v_gene: TRBV11-2; d_gene: TRBD2; abundance: -; j_gene: TRBJ2-7; CDR3nt: TGTGCCAGCAGCCTAGCGGGCTCCTACGAGCAGTACTTC; CDR3aa: CASSLAGSYEQYF
v_gene: TRBV11-2; d_gene: -; abundance: once; j_gene: TRBJ2-5; CDR3nt: TGTGGTGAGAAAGAGACCCAGTACTTC; CDR3aa: CGEKETQYF
v_gene: TRBV28; d_gene: TRBD1; abundance: -; j_gene: TRBJ1-2; CDR3nt: TGTGCCAGCACCATAGGGACAGACTATGGCTACACCTTC; CDR3aa: CASTIGTDYGYTF
v_gene: TRBV19; d_gene: -; abundance: -; j_gene: TRBJ2-5; CDR3nt: TGTGCCAGTAGTATCGACTATAAAGAGACCCAGTACTTC; CDR3aa: CASSIDYKETQYF
v_gene: TRBV5-6; d_gene: -; abundance: -; j_gene: TRBJ2-4; CDR3nt: TGTGCCAGCAGCTTTGAGCAACAGGTTCGGTACTTC; CDR3aa: CASSFEQQVRYF
v_gene: TRBV27; d_gene: -; abundance: -; j_gene: TRBJ2-1; CDR3nt: TGTGCCAGCTCCCCTAGCTACTACAATGAGCAGTTCTTC; CDR3aa: CASSPSYYNEQFF
v_gene: TRBV6-6; d_gene: -; abundance: many; j_gene: TRBJ2-1; CDR3nt: TGTGCCAGCAGTTACTCGATGGAGGGGTACAATGAGCAGTTCTTC; CDR3aa: CASSYSMEGYNEQFF
v_gene: TRBV5-6; d_gene: -; abundance: -; j_gene: TRBJ1-3; CDR3nt: TGTGCCAGCAGCTTGCATCCCTCTGGAAACACCATATATTTT; CDR3aa: CASSLHPSGNTIYF
v_gene: TRBV29-1; d_gene: TRBD1; abundance: -; j_gene: TRBJ1-1; CDR3nt: TGCAGCGTTGGGGGACAGGGGCGGGACACTGAAGCTTTCTTT; CDR3aa: CSVGGQGRDTEAFF
v_gene: TRBV2; d_gene: -; abundance: -; j_gene: TRBJ1-4; CDR3nt: TGTGCCAGCAGGTTACAGAGAAATGAAAAACTGTTTTTT; CDR3aa: CASRLQRNEKLFF
v_gene: TRBV4-2; d_gene: -; abundance: -; j_gene: TRBJ1-2; CDR3nt: TGTGCCAGCAGCCAAGGAGAGAACTATGGCTACACCTTC; CDR3aa: CASSQGENYGYTF
v_gene: TRBV27; d_gene: -; abundance: once; j_gene: TRBJ2-5; CDR3nt: TGTGCCAGCAGTTTAACGGTGGAGGGGACCCAAGAGACCCAGTACTTC; CDR3aa: CASSLTVEGTQETQYF
v_gene: TRBV6-5; d_gene: TRBD1; abundance: -; j_gene: TRBJ2-7; CDR3nt: TGTGCCAGCAGTTACTTCGGGACAGGGTACGAGCAGTACTTC; CDR3aa: CASSYFGTGYEQYF
v_gene: TRBV6-5; d_gene: -; abundance: -; j_gene: TRBJ2-1; CDR3nt: TGTGCCAGCAGTTTATCGGGAGTCTCATACAATGAGCAGTTCTTC; CDR3aa: CASSLSGVSYNEQFF
v_gene: TRBV7-9; d_gene: -; abundance: -; j_gene: TRBJ1-1; CDR3nt: TGTGCCAGCAGCAGGGGTGGGGAGGGGGCTTTCTTT; CDR3aa: CASSRGGEGAFF
v_gene: TRBV27; d_gene: -; abundance: -; j_gene: TRBJ2-7; CDR3nt: TGTGCCAGCAGTTTAGCAGGGGGGCGGCACGAGCAGTACTTC; CDR3aa: CASSLAGGRHEQYF
v_gene: TRBV9; d_gene: TRBD2; abundance: once; j_gene: TRBJ2-7; CDR3nt: TGTGCCAGTTCCCGAGGGCCCGACGGGGGGGAGCAGTACTTC; CDR3aa: CASSRGPDGGEQYF
v_gene: TRBV5-1; d_gene: -; abundance: -; j_gene: TRBJ1-2; CDR3nt: TGCGCCAGCAGCTTGGAGGGGTCCGGCTACACCTTC; CDR3aa: CASSLEGSGYTF
v_gene: TRBV11-1; d_gene: -; abundance: once; j_gene: TRBJ2-5; CDR3nt: TGTGCCAGCAGCTTTGACAGACAAGAGACCCAGTACTTC; CDR3aa: CASSFDRQETQYF
v_gene: TRBV5-1; d_gene: TRBD1; abundance: -; j_gene: TRBJ2-6; CDR3nt: TGCGCCAGCAGCTTCTACCAGGGGGCTGGGGCCAACGTCCTGACTTTC; CDR3aa: CASSFYQGAGANVLTF
v_gene: TRBV28; d_gene: -; abundance: -; j_gene: TRBJ2-7; CDR3nt: TGTGCCAGCAGTACAATAGGGGTGGAAGGTTACGAGCAGTACTTC; CDR3aa: CASSTIGVEGYEQYF
v_gene: TRBV9; d_gene: TRBD2; abundance: -; j_gene: TRBJ2-1; CDR3nt: TGTGCCAGCAGCCCCGGGAGGGGTGAGCAGTTCTTC; CDR3aa: CASSPGRGEQFF
v_gene: TRBV15; d_gene: -; abundance: -; j_gene: TRBJ1-3; CDR3nt: TGTGCCACCAGCCCGGGGGTTGGAAACACCATATATTTT; CDR3aa: CATSPGVGNTIYF
v_gene: TRBV25-1; d_gene: -; abundance: -; j_gene: TRBJ1-3; CDR3nt: TGTGCCAGCAGTGAATATTCTTTGGGAAACACCATATATTTT; CDR3aa: CASSEYSLGNTIYF
v_gene: TRBV6-5; d_gene: -; abundance: -; j_gene: TRBJ2-7; CDR3nt: TGTGCCAGCAGTTACTCGCTTGCGGCAGGGACCTACGAGCAGTACTTC; CDR3aa: CASSYSLAAGTYEQYF
v_gene: TRBV20-1; d_gene: -; abundance: -; j_gene: TRBJ1-1; CDR3nt: TGCAGTGCTAAGTGGGGGCTCGAAGCTTTCTTT; CDR3aa: CSAKWGLEAFF
v_gene: TRBV4-1; d_gene: TRBD2; abundance: -; j_gene: TRBJ2-7; CDR3nt: TGCGCCAGCAGCCAAGGGACTAGTTACGAGCAGTACTTC; CDR3aa: CASSQGTSYEQYF